This TCR beta chain derives from a study of cytomegalovirus exposure and HLA in healthy donors. The protocol was immunoSEQ multiplex PCR, while the TCRdb copy is restricted to in-frame clones and leaves out a portion. Among around 200,000 clones listed, around 88% were seen once. V was pared by 6 bases and J by 2 bases, with 10 bases of the junction left unmatched. CDR1 SQVTM and CDR2 ANQGSEA come from the germline V gene. The CDR3 spans 16 residues. The chain is built from TRBV29-1 and TRBJ2-5; TRBD2 aligns across 12 bases. The sequenced sample was PBMCs. The sequence was obtained from a woman between 18 and 29 years old in good health and CMV-seronegative. The CDR3 sequence is CSVALGGLAGQETQYF. CDR3 sequence (DNA): TGCAGCGTAGCCCTTGGAGGACTAGCGGGGCAAGAGACCCAGTACTTC.